A single sample is the source of the 21 T cell receptor beta chains below, sequenced in a study of control samples from healthy donors and cancer patients. Libraries were prepared by immunoSEQ multiplex PCR; TCRdb keeps only in-frame clonotypes and omits some of them. This sample yields 140,000 to 150,000 clones, of which 90% to 95% are seen a single time; under 7% belongs to the top ten. Sequenced input: blood. These receptors were obtained from a man younger than 30 in good health.

The V gene is TRBV21-1, the J gene TRBJ2-1. TRBV21-1 is labeled a pseudogene. The CDR3 spans 15 residues. CDR3 protein: CASSTHPKAYNEQFF. The CDR3, as DNA: TGTGCCAGCAGCACACACCCCAAGGCCTACAATGAGCAGTTCTTC.

CDR3 DNA: TGTGCCAGCAGTTTCTCTGACGGGACAGATACGCAGTATTTT. This sequence encodes CASSFSDGTDTQYF. The chain couples TRBV28 to TRBJ2-3, with unresolved D. Germline V gene data show CDR1 as MDHEN and CDR2 as SYDVKM. The CDR3 sequence is 14 residues long. The ends were cut back, 3 bases at V and 3 bases at J, with 10 bases in the middle.

The V gene is TRBV27, the J gene TRBJ2-7; TRBD2 might be the D (5 bases). The CDR3 totals 13 residues. Trimming removed 4 bases at V and 0 bases at J, with 7 bases between. The germline CDR1 and CDR2 sequences are MNHEY and SMNVEV (reference sequence). Here the CDR3 reads CASSWRYSYEQYF. As DNA, the CDR3 is TGTGCCAGCAGTTGGAGGTACTCCTACGAGCAGTACTTC.

The CDR3 spells CASDPGQGAFWDTEAFF. For the CDR3, the DNA is TGTGCCAGTGACCCGGGACAGGGGGCTTTCTGGGACACTGAAGCTTTCTTT. The chain employs TRBV19 and TRBJ1-1, with TRBD1 matching over 12 bases. This CDR3 contains 17 residues. J lost 3 bases, V lost 8 bases, and 13 bases had no gene match. Germline V CDR1 and CDR2: LNHDA, SQIVND (reference sequence).

The chain uses TRBV6-5 and TRBJ1-6; D ambiguous. Trimming cost V 6 bases and J 9 bases, with 9 bases left between them. This CDR3 is built from 12 residues. Germline loops: CDR1 MNHEY, CDR2 SVGAGI. The CDR3 sequence is CASRREVSPLHF. The CDR3 coding sequence is TGTGCCAGCAGGCGAGAGGTTTCACCCCTCCACTTT.

This chain connects TRBV9 to TRBJ1-2; TRBD1 might be the D (5 bases). Trimming removed 3 bases from V and 3 bases from J, with 18 bases in between. The V gene's germline CDR1 is SGDLS and CDR2 YYNGEE. The CDR3 loop spans 16 amino acids. For the CDR3, the DNA is TGTGCCAGCAGCGCCCCCTCCTCCCACAGGTACTATGGCTACACCTTC. Its translation: CASSAPSSHRYYGYTF.

This chain uses TRBV5-1 with TRBJ2-1; D uncertain. The CDR3 is 12 residues long. Germline CDR1 reads SGHRS; CDR2 reads YFSETQ. Trimming stripped 0 bases from V and 10 bases from J, with 8 bases between. CDR3 coding DNA: TGCGCCAGCAGCTTGGGAGTGTCGGAGCAGTTCTTC. Translated, it gives CASSLGVSEQFF. Full variable domain (rest looked up from reference TRBV5-1 and TRBJ2-1): KAGVTQTPRYLIKTRGQQVTLSCSPISGHRSVSWYQQTPGQGLQFLFEYFSETQRNKGNFPGRFSGRQFSNSRSEMNVSTLELGDSALYLCASSLGVSEQFFGPGTRLTVL.

The chain combines TRBV7-2 with TRBJ1-4, with D hard to call. Trimming removed 1 base from V and 0 bases from J, with 9 bases in between. Germline V gives CDR1 SGHTA, CDR2 FQGNSA. The CDR3 runs to 16 residues. DNA for the CDR3: TGTGCCAGCAGCTTAGATCAGTTTGCAACTAATGAAAAACTGTTTTTT. Protein product: CASSLDQFATNEKLFF.

The chain has TRBV12-2 and TRBJ1-2. TRBV12-2 is flagged as a pseudogene. The CDR3 consists of 10 residues. For the CDR3, the DNA is TGTGCAAAAACTCCCAGAGGCTACACCTTC. This translates into CAKTPRGYTF.

V and J are TRBV10-1 and TRBJ1-4, with TRBD1 as a possible D gene (5 bases). The germline V gene encodes CDR1 WNHNN and CDR2 SYGVQD (reference sequence). CDR3 length: 13 amino acids. With 10 bases removed from V and 7 bases from J, the gap between germline ends came to 16 bases. The CDR3 DNA follows: TGCGCCAACCACCGGGGACGTAGTGAAAAACTGTTTTTT. The encoded protein is CANHRGRSEKLFF.

The rearrangement links TRBV11-2 to TRBJ1-4, with D tentatively TRBD1 (5 bases). V was trimmed by 1 base and J by 4 bases, leaving 13 bases between them. From germline, CDR1 is SGHAT and CDR2 FQNNGV. The CDR3 length is 16 residues. CDR3 DNA: TGTGCCAGCAGCTTAGTTGGGACCGGGGGTAATGAAAAACTGTTTTTT. This gives the protein CASSLVGTGGNEKLFF.

This clone was seen once. At one boundary the junction diverges from the germline segment, which might be a read error. The chain carries TRBV28 and TRBJ2-1, with 7 positions matching TRBD1. Looked up from germline, CDR1 is MDHEN and CDR2 is SYDVKM. There are 13 residues in the CDR3. The CDR3 DNA sequence: TGCGGATCGGGCAGGGGGATATACAATGAGCAGTTCTTC. Its protein is CGSGRGIYNEQFF.

This clone has a handful of counts. This chain joins TRBV7-2 and TRBJ2-3; 7 nucleotides agree with TRBD2. This CDR3 has 13 residues. V trimming: 5 bases; J trimming: 5 bases; junction bases outside the gene matches: 4. CDR1 is SGHTA, CDR2 FQGNSA, per germline. The CDR3 loop is CASSRPGGDTQYF. The CDR3 nucleotides read TGTGCCAGCAGCCGCCCGGGGGGAGATACGCAGTATTTT.

The genes are TRBV12-3 or TRBV12-4 and TRBJ2-7; TRBD2 agrees at 7 bases. The ends lost 3 bases at V and 4 bases at J; junction bases unmatched: 3. CDR3 length: 13 residues. The CDR3 here is CASSFSGTYEQYF. CDR3 nucleotides: TGTGCCAGCAGTTTCAGCGGGACGTACGAGCAGTACTTC.

The genes are TRBV28 and TRBJ1-1; 7 nucleotides match TRBD1. Germline-derived CDR1 and CDR2 are MDHEN and SYDVKM. The ends lost 8 bases at V and 0 bases at J; junction bases unmatched: 3. CDR3 length: 13 residues. The CDR3 DNA reads TGTGCCAGCTGGGACAGAATGAACACTGAAGCTTTCTTT. Translation gives CASWDRMNTEAFF.

This chain links TRBV13 with TRBJ2-7; TRBD1 agrees at 9 bases. The germline V gene has CDR1 PRHDT and CDR2 FYEKMQ (reference sequence). This CDR3 spans 14 amino acids. V dropped 3 bases and J dropped 3; count of bases not matched to a gene: 3. The CDR3 DNA reads as TGTGCCAGCAGCTTTACAGGGGGCAGCTACGAGCAGTACTTC. Protein: CASSFTGGSYEQYF.

The V and J genes are TRBV19 and TRBJ1-5; perhaps TRBD1 as D (6 bases). Trimming left V 0 bases short and J 7 bases short, with 22 bases between. The CDR3 extends over 18 amino acids. The germline V gene encodes CDR1 LNHDA and CDR2 SQIVND (reference sequence). In DNA form, the CDR3 reads TGTGCCAGTAGTATAGATCTCAGTCCCAATCGGGGGCTCCAGCCCCAGCATTTT. As protein: CASSIDLSPNRGLQPQHF.

The chain employs TRBV3-1 (or the pseudogene TRBV3-2) and TRBJ2-3; D is ambiguous. Germline CDR1 reads LGHDT; CDR2 reads YNNKEL (reference sequence). V was clipped by 0 bases and J by 0 bases, with 10 bases between them. This CDR3 has 16 amino acids. CDR3 in amino acids: CASSQDFGLSTDTQYF. CDR3 DNA sequence: TGTGCCAGCAGCCAAGATTTTGGGCTGAGCACAGATACGCAGTATTTT.

The V and J genes are TRBV21-1 and TRBJ2-7; the table names TRBD2, a call not compared with the DNA. TRBV21-1 is recorded as a pseudogene. CDR3 length: 18 residues. The CDR3 bases are TGTGCCAGCAGCAAAATCAAGCGGGGAGGGACAATGGCCTACGAGCAGTACTTC. Protein sequence: CASSKIKRGGTMAYEQYF.

This chain connects TRBV5-5 to TRBJ1-5; D call uncertain. V lost 5 bases, J lost 2 bases, and 17 bases lay in between. The CDR3 is 16 residues long. Germline loops: CDR1 SGHKS, CDR2 YYEKEE (reference sequence). The CDR3 DNA follows: TGTGCCAGCAGTTCGGCTTACAGATCCGGCAATCAGCCCCAGCATTTT. Translated, it gives CASSSAYRSGNQPQHF.

The chain is built from TRBV3-1 (or the pseudogene TRBV3-2) and TRBJ2-7; the match to TRBD2 covers 9 bases. The CDR3 runs to 13 residues. Trimming cost V 2 bases and J 4 bases; bases outside gene matches: 0. The germline gives CDR1 LGHDT, CDR2 YNNKEL (reference sequence). Written as DNA, the CDR3 is TGTGCCAGCAGCCAAACTAGCGGGTACGAGCAGTACTTC. Protein sequence: CASSQTSGYEQYF.